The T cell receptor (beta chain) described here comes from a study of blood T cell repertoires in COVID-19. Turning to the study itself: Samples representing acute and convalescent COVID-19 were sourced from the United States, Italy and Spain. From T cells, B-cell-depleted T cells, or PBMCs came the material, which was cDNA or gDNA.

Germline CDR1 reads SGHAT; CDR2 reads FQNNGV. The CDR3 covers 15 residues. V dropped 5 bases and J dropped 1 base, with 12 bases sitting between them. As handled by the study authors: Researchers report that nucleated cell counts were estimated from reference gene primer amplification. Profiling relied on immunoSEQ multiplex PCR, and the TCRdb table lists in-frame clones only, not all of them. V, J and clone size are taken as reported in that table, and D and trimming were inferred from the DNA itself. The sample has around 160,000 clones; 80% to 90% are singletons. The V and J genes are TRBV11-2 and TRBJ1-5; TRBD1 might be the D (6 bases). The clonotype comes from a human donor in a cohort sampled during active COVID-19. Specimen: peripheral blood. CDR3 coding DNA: TGTGCCAGCAGCCGGGGGCGGGGGAGCAATCAGCCCCAGCATTTT. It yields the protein CASSRGRGSNQPQHF.